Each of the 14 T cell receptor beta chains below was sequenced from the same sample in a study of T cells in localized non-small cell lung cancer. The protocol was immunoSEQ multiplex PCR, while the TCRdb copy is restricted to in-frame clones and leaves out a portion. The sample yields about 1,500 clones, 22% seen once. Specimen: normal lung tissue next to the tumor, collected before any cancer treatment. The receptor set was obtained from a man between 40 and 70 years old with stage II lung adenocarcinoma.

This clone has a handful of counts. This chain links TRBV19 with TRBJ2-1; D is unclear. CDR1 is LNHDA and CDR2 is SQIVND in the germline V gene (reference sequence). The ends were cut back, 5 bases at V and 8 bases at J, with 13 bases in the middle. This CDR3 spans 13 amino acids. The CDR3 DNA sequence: TGTGCCAGTAGTGCGACTCTTTGGGATGAGCAGTTCTTC. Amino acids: CASSATLWDEQFF.

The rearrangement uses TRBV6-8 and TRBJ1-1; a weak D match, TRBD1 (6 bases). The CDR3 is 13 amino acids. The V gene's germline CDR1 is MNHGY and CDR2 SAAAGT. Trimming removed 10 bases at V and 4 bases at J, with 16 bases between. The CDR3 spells CATTGGEGTEAFF. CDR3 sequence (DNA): TGTGCCACGACAGGAGGTGAAGGCACTGAAGCTTTCTTT.

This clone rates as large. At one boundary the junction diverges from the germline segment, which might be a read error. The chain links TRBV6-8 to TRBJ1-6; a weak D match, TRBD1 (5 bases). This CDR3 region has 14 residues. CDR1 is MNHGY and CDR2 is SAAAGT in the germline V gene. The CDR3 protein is CAISVRDADSPLHF. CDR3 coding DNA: TGTGCCATCAGTGTACGGGACGCAGATTCACCCCTCCACTTT.

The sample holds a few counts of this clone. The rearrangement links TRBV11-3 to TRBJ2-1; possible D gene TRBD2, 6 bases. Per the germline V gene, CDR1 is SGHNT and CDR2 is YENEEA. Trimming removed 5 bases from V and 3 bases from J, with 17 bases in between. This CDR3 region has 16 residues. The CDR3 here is CASSPGTGEYYNEQFF. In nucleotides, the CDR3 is TGTGCCAGCAGCCCCGGGACGGGGGAGTACTACAATGAGCAGTTCTTC. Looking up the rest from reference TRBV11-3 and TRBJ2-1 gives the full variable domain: EAGVVQSPRYKIIEKKQPVAFWCNPISGHNTLYWYLQNLGQGPELLIRYENEEAVDDSQLPKDRFSAERLKGVDSTLKIQPAELGDSAVYLCASSPGTGEYYNEQFFGPGTRLTVL.

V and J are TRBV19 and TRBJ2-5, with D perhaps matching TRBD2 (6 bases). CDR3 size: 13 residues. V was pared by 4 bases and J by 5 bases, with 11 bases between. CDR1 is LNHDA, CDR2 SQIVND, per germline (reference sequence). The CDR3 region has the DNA TGTGCCAGTAGTACGGGAGTAGGGGAGACCCAGTACTTC. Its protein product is CASSTGVGETQYF.

As DNA, the CDR3 is TGTGCCAGCAGTTACTCGCCAGGGGGCGACTATGGCTACACCTTC. This translates into CASSYSPGGDYGYTF. The chain joins TRBV6-8 to TRBJ1-2, with TRBD1 matching over 8 bases. The V and J ends lost 0 bases and 3 bases, in that order; junction bases with no gene match: 3. In germline, CDR1 is MNHGY, CDR2 SAAAGT. CDR3 length equals 15 residues.

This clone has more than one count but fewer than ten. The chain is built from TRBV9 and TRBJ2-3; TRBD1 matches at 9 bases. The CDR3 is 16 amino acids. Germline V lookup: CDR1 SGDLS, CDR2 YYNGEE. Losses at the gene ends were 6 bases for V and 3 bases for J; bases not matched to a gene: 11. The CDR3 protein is CASTPGDRDTTDTQYF. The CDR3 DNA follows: TGTGCCAGCACTCCCGGGGACAGGGATACGACAGATACGCAGTATTTT.

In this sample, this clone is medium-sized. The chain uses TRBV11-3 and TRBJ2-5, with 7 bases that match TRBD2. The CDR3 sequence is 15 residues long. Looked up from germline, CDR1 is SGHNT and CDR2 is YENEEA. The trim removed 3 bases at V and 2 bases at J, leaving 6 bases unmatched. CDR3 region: CASSLTGGIQETQYF. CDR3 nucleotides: TGTGCCAGCAGCTTGACGGGAGGTATTCAAGAGACCCAGTACTTC.

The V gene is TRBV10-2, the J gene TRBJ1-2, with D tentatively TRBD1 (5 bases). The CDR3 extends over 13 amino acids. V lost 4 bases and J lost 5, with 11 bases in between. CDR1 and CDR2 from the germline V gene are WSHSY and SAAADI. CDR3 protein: CASSGKGEYGYTF. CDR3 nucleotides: TGCGCCAGCAGTGGGAAAGGGGAGTATGGCTACACCTTC.

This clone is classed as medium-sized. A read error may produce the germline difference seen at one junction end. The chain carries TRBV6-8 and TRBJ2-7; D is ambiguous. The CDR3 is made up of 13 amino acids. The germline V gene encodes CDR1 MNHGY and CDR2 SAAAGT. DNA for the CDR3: TGTGCCATCAGTGTCGACGGCTCCTACGAGCAGTACTTC. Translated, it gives CAISVDGSYEQYF.

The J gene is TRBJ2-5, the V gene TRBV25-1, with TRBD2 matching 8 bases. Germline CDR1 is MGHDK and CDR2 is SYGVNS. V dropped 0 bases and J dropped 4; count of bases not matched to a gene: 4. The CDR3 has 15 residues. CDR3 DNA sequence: TGTGCCAGCAGTGAATATGTTGCGGGGGGAGAGACCCAGTACTTC. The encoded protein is CASSEYVAGGETQYF.

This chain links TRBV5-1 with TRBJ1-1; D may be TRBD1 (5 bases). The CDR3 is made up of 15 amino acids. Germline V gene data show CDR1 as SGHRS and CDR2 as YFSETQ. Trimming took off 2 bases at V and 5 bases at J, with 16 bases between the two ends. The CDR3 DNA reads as TGCGCCAGCAGCTTAAATGGGGCCCGGAGGACTGAAGCTTTCTTT. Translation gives CASSLNGARRTEAFF. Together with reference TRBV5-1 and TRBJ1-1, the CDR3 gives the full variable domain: KAGVTQTPRYLIKTRGQQVTLSCSPISGHRSVSWYQQTPGQGLQFLFEYFSETQRNKGNFPGRFSGRQFSNSRSEMNVSTLELGDSALYLCASSLNGARRTEAFFGQGTRLTVV.

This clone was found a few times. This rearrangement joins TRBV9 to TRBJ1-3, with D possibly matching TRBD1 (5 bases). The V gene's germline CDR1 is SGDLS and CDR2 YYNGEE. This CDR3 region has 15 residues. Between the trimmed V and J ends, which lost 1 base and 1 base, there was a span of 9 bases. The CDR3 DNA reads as TGTGCCAGCAGCGTACAGGGAGGTTCTGGAAACACCATATATTTT. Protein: CASSVQGGSGNTIYF.

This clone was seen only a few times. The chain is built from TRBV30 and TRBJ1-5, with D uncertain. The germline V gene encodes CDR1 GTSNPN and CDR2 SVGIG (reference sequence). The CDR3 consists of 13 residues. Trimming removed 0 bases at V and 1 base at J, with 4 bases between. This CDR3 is CAWSVDSNQPQHF. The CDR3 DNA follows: TGTGCCTGGAGTGTCGACAGCAATCAGCCCCAGCATTTT.